This paragraph covers one T cell receptor beta chain sequence. This sample stems from a study of response to subunit inactivated influenza vaccine. Germline V gene data show CDR1 as SGHDN and CDR2 as FVKESK. The CDR3 contains 14 residues. V shed 8 bases and J shed 5 bases, with 15 bases lying between them. TCRdb re-analysed the RT-PCR reads in MiXCR, keeping a single row per CDR3 protein. The sample has fewer than 700,000 distinct CDR3 sequences; approximately 13% are singletons. The chain couples TRBV14 to TRBJ2-2; D unclear. The TCR originated in a man aged 45-60 years who received an inactivated influenza vaccine. This specimen was PBMCs from blood, taken 40 to 50 days after vaccination. CDR3 amino acids: CASASQIYTGELFF. In DNA, the CDR3 is TGTGCCAGCGCGTCCCAAATTTATACCGGGGAGCTGTTTTTT. Full variable domain (missing parts from reference TRBV14 and TRBJ2-2): EAGVTQFPSHSVIEKGQTVTLRCDPISGHDNLYWYRRVMGKEIKFLLHFVKESKQDESGMPNNRFLAERTGGTYSTLKVQPAELEDSGVYFCASASQIYTGELFFGEGSRLTVL.